This T cell receptor beta chain came from a study of blood T cell repertoires in COVID-19. Study overall: Donors in the United States, Italy and Spain gave samples during acute or convalescent COVID-19.

This clone was found a few times. In the authors' methods: Amplification with reference gene primers provided the estimates of nucleated cell counts. TCRdb's table, derived via immunoSEQ multiplex PCR, lists solely in-frame clones and lacks some. Clonal size and the V and J genes are those of that table, whereas D and trimming came from the DNA. This repertoire shows roughly 250,000 clones, about nine tenths found once; its top ten account for 0.95% to 1.5%. Recruitment covered about two dozen US areas and drew participants whose ages spanned roughly 18 to 90 years. Donors were grouped by their self-reported clinical history. The V gene's germline CDR1 is WSHSY and CDR2 SAAADI. Germline trimming cut 3 bases from V and 12 bases from J; bases unmatched to any gene: 9. The CDR3 length is 13 residues.

The receptor comes from a woman aged 40 to 49 with acute COVID-19. The V gene is TRBV10-2, the J gene TRBJ2-3; 7 nucleotides align to TRBD2. Sequencing was done on a sample of PBMCs or T cells enriched from blood (not recorded which). The CDR3, as DNA: TGCGCCAGCAGTGATCGGACTAGGAGCGAACAGTATTTT. Amino acid sequence: CASSDRTRSEQYF.